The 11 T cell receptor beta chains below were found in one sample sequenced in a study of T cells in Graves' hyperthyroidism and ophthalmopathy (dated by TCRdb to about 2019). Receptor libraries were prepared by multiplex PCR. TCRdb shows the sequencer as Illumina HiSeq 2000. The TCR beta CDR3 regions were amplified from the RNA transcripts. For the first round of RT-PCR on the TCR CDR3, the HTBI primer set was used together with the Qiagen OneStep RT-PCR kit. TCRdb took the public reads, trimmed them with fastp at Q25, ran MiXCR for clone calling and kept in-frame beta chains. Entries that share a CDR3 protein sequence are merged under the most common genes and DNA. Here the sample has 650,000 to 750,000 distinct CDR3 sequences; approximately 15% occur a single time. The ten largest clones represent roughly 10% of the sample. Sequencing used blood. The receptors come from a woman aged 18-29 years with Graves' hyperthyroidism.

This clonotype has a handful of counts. The CDR3 spells CSVYGTADNEKLFF. The CDR3 DNA sequence: TGCAGCGTTTATGGGACAGCGGATAATGAAAAACTGTTTTTT. This chain links TRBV29-1 with TRBJ1-4, with 7 bases that match TRBD1. The J segment lost 4 bases and the V segment lost 5 bases, leaving 7 bases of the junction unmatched. The CDR3 covers 14 residues. Germline CDR1 is SQVTM and CDR2 is ANQGSEA.

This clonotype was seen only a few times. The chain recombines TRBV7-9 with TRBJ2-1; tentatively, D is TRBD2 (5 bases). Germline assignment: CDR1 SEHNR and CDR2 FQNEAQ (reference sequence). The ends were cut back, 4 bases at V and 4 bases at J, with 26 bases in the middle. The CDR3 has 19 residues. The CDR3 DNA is TGTGCCAGCAGCTCCACTTCGTACTCCGAGCCGGGGAAGTACAATGAGCAGTTCTTC. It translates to CASSSTSYSEPGKYNEQFF.

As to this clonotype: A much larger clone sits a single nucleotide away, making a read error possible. The CDR3 DNA sequence: TGTGCCAGCAGCTCTAACCAGGGGGACTATGGCTACACCTTC. Translated, it gives CASSSNQGDYGYTF. The chain couples TRBV11-2 to TRBJ1-2, with 7 bases lining up with TRBD1. Germline CDR1 and CDR2: SGHAT and FQNNGV. This CDR3 is 14 amino acids long. The V and J ends lost 4 bases and 3 bases, in that order; junction bases with no gene match: 5.

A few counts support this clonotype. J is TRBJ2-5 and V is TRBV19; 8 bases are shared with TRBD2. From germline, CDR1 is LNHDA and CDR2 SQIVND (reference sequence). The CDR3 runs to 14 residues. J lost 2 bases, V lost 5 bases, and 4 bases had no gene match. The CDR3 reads CASSVGTSQETQYF. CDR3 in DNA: TGTGCCAGTAGTGTCGGGACTAGTCAAGAGACCCAGTACTTC.

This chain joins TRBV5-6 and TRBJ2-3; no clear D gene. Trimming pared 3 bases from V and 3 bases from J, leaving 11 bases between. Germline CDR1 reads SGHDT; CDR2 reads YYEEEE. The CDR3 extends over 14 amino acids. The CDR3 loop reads CASSSPRPTDTQYF. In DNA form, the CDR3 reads TGTGCCAGCAGCTCCCCCCGTCCGACAGATACGCAGTATTTT.

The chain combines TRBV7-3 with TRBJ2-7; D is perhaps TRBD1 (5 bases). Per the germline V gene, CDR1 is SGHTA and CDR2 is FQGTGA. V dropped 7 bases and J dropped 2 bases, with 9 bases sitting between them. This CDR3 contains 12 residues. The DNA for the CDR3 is TGTGCCAGCATCGACAGCACCTACGAGCAGTACTTC. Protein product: CASIDSTYEQYF. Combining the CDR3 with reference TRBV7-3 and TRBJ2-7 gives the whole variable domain GAGVSQTPSNKVTEKGKYVELRCDPISGHTALYWYRQSLGQGPEFLIYFQGTGAADDSGLPNDRFFAVRPEGSVSTLKIQRTERGDSAVYLCASIDSTYEQYFGPGTRLTVT.

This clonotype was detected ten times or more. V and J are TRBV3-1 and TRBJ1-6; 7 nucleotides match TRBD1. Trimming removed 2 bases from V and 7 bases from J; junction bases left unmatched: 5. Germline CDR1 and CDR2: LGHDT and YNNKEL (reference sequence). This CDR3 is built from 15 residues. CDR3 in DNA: TGTGCCAGCAGCCAATCCGGACAGGAGAATTCACCCCTCCACTTT. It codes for CASSQSGQENSPLHF.

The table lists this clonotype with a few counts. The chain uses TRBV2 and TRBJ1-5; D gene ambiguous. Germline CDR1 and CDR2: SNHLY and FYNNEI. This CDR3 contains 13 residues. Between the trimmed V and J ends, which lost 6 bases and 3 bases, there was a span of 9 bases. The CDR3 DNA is TGTGCCAGCAGGGTAAAGCTCAATCAGCCCCAGCATTTT. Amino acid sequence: CASRVKLNQPQHF.

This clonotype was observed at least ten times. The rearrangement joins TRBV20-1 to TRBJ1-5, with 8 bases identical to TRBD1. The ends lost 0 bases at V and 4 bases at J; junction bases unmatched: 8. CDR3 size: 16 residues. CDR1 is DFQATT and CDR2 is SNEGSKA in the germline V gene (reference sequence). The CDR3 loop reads CSARDLRTGWNQPQHF. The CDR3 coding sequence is TGCAGTGCTAGAGATCTCAGGACAGGGTGGAATCAGCCCCAGCATTTT.

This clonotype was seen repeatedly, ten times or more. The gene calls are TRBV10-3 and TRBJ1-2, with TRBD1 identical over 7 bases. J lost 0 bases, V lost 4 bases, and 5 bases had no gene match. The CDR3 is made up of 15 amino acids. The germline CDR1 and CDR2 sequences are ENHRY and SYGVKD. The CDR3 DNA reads TGTGCCATCAGTGGGTCAGGGGGTCCTAACTATGGCTACACCTTC. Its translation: CAISGSGGPNYGYTF.

CDR3 sequence (DNA): TGCAGTGCTAGAGAGAGTGGGAGGGTGACCTACGAGCAGTACTTC. Translation: CSARESGRVTYEQYF. The V and J genes are TRBV20-1 and TRBJ2-7; TRBD2 agrees at 7 bases. CDR3 length equals 15 residues. V shed 0 bases and J 2 bases; nucleotides not matched to a gene: 7. From germline, CDR1 is DFQATT and CDR2 SNEGSKA (reference sequence).